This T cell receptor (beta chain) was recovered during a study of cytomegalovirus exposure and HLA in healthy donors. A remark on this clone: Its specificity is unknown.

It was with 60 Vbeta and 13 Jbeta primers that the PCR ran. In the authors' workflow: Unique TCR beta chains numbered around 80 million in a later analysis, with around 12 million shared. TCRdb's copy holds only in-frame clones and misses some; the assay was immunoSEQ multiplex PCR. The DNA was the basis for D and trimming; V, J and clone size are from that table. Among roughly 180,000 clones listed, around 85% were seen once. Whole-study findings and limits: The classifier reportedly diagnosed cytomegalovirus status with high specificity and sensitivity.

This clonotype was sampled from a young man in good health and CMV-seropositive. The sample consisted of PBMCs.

CDR3 sequence (DNA): TGCAGCGTTGAGCGGCGGGGGGGCCCCCTTCATACGCAGTATTTT. Translated: CSVERRGGPLHTQYF. The chain employs TRBV29-1 and TRBJ2-3; 9 bases are a match to TRBD2. Per germline, CDR1 SQVTM and CDR2 ANQGSEA. The CDR3 has 15 amino acids. J was trimmed by 7 bases and V by 3 bases; bases with no gene match: 11.